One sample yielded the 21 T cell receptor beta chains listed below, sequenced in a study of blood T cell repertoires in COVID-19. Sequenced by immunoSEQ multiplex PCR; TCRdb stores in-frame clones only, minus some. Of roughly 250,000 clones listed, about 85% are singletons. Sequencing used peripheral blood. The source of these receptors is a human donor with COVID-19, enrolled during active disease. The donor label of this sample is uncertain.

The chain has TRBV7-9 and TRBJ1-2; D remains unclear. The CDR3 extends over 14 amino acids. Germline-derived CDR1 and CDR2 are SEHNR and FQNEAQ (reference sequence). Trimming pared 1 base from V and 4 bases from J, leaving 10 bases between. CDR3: CASSLGGQTYGYTF. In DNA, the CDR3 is TGTGCCAGCAGCTTAGGAGGCCAGACCTATGGCTACACCTTC. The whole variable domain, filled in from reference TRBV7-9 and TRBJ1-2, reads DTGVSQNPRHKITKRGQNVTFRCDPISEHNRLYWYRQTLGQGPEFLTYFQNEAQLEKSRLLSDRFSAERPKGSFSTLEIQRTEQGDSAMYLCASSLGGQTYGYTFGSGTRLTVV.

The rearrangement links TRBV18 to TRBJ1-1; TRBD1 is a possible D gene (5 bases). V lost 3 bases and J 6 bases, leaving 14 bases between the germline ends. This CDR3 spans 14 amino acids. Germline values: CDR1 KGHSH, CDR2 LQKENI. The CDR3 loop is CASSPTQGTSEAFF. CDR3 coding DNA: TGTGCCAGCTCACCGACCCAAGGGACTTCTGAAGCTTTCTTT. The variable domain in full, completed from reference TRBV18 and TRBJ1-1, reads NAGVMQNPRHLVRRRGQEARLRCSPMKGHSHVYWYRQLPEEGLKFMVYLQKENIIDESGMPKERFSAEFPKEGPSILRIQQVVRGDSAAYFCASSPTQGTSEAFFGQGTRLTVV.

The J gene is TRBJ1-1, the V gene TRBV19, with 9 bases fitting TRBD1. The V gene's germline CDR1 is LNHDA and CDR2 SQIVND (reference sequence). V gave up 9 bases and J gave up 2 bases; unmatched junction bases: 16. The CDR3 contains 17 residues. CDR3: CASRSRGTGGDNTEAFF. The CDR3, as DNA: TGTGCCAGCCGATCTAGGGGCACAGGGGGCGATAACACTGAAGCTTTCTTT. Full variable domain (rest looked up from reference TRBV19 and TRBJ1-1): DGGITQSPKYLFRKEGQNVTLSCEQNLNHDAMYWYRQDPGQGLRLIYYSQIVNDFQKGDIAEGYSVSREKKESFPLTVTSAQKNPTAFYLCASRSRGTGGDNTEAFFGQGTRLTVV.

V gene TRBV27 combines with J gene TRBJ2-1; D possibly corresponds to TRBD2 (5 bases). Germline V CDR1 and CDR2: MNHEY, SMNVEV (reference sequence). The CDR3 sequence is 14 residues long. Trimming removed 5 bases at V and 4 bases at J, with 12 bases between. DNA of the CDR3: TGTGCCAGCAGTCTAGCCAGGTTGTACAATGAGCAGTTCTTC. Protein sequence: CASSLARLYNEQFF.

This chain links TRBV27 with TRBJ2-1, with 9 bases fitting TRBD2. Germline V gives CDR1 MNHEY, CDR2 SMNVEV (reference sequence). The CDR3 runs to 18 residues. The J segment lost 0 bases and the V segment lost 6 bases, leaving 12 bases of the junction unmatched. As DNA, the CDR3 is TGTGCCAGCAGCCAAACGTTTAGCGGGAGAAACTCCTACAATGAGCAGTTCTTC. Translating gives CASSQTFSGRNSYNEQFF.

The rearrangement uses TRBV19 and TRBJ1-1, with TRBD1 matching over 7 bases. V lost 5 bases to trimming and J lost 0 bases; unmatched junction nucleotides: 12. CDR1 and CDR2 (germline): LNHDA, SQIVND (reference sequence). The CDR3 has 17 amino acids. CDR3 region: CASSYILTGQMNTEAFF. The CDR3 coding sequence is TGTGCCAGTAGTTACATCCTCACGGGACAGATGAACACTGAAGCTTTCTTT.

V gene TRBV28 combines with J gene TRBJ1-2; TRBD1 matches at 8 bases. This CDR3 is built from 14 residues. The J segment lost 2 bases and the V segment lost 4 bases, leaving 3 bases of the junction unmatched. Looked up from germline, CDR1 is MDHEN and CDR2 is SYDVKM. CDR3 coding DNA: TGTGCCAGCAGTTCCAGACAGGGGAACTATGGCTACACCTTC. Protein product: CASSSRQGNYGYTF.

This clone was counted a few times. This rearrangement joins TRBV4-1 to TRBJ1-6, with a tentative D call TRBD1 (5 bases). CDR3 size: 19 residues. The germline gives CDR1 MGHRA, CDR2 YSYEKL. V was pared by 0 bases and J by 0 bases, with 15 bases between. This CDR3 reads CASSQDIGGANSYNSPLHF. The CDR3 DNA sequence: TGCGCCAGCAGCCAAGATATCGGGGGAGCGAACTCCTATAATTCACCCCTCCACTTT.

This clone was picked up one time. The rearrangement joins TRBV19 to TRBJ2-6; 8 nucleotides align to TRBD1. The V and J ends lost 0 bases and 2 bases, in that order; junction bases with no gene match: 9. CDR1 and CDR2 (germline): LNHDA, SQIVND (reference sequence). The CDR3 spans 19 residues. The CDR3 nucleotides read TGTGCCAGTAGTATAGATGAACAGCAGGGGGCTGCTGGGGCCAACGTCCTGACTTTC. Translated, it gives CASSIDEQQGAAGANVLTF.

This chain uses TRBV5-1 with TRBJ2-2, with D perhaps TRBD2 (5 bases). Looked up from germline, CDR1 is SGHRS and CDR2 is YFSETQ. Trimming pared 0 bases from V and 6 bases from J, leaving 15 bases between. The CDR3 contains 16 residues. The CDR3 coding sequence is TGCGCCAGCAGCTTGGAAGCCGGGAAATCGCCCGGGGAGCTGTTTTTT. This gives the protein CASSLEAGKSPGELFF.

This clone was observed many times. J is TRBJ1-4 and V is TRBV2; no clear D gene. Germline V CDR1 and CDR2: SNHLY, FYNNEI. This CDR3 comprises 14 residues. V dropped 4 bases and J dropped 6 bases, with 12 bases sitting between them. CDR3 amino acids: CASSGRSSDEKLFF. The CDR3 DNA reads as TGTGCCAGCAGTGGTCGGAGCTCAGATGAAAAACTGTTTTTT.

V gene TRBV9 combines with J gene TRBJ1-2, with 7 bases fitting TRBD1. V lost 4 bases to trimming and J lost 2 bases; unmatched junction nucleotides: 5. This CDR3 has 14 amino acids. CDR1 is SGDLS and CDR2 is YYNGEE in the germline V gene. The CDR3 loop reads CASSLRGQNYGYTF. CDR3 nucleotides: TGTGCCAGCAGCCTAAGGGGACAGAACTATGGCTACACCTTC. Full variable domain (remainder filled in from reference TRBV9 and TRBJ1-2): DSGVTQTPKHLITATGQRVTLRCSPRSGDLSVYWYQQSLDQGLQFLIQYYNGEERAKGNILERFSAQQFPDLHSELNLSSLELGDSALYFCASSLRGQNYGYTFGSGTRLTVV.

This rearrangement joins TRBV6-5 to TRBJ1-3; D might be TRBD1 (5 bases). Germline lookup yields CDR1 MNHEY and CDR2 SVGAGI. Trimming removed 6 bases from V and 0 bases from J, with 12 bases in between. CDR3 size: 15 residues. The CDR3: CASRQDSDSGNTIYF. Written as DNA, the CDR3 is TGTGCCAGCAGACAAGACAGCGACTCTGGAAACACCATATATTTT.

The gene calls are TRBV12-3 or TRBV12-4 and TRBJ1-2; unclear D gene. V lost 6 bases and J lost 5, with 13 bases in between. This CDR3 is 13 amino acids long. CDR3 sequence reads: CASSPTEIYGYTF. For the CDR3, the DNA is TGTGCCAGCAGCCCCACAGAGATATATGGCTACACCTTC.

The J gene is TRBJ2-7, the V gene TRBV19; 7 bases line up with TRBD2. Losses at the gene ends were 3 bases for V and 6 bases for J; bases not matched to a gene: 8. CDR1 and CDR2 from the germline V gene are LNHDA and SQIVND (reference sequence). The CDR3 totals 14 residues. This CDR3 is CASSIGLGPREQYF. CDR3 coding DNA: TGTGCCAGTAGTATCGGACTAGGCCCTCGCGAGCAGTACTTC.

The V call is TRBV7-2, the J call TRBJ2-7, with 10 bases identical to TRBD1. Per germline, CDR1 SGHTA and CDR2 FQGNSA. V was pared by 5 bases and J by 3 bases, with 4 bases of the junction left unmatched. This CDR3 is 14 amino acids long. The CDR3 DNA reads TGTGCCAGCAGCGCAAGGACAGGGGGCTACGAGCAGTACTTC. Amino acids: CASSARTGGYEQYF.

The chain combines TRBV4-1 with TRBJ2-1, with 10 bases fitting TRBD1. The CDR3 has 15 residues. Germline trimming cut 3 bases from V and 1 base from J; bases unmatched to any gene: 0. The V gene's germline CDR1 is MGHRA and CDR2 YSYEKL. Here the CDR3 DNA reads TGCGCCAGCAGCCAGGGACAGGGGTCCTACAATGAGCAGTTCTTC. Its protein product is CASSQGQGSYNEQFF.

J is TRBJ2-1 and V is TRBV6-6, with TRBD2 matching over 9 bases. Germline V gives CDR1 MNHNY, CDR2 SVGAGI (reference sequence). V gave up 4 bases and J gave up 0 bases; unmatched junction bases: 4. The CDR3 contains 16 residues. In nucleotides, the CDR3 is TGTGCCAGCAGTTTAGCGGGAGTTCTCTCCTACAATGAGCAGTTCTTC. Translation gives CASSLAGVLSYNEQFF.

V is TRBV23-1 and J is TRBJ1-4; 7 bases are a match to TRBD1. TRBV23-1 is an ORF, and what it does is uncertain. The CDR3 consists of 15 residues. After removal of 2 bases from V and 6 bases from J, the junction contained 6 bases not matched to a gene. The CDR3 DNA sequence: TGCGCCAGCAGTCAAGCCGACAGGGATTATGAAAAACTGTTTTTT. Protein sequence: CASSQADRDYEKLFF.

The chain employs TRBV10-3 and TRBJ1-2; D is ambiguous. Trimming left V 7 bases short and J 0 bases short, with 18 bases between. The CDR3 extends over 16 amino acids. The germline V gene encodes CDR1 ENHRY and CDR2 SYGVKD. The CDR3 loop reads CAIKAPPFLANYGYTF. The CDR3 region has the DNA TGTGCCATCAAAGCCCCCCCCTTTTTAGCTAACTATGGCTACACCTTC.

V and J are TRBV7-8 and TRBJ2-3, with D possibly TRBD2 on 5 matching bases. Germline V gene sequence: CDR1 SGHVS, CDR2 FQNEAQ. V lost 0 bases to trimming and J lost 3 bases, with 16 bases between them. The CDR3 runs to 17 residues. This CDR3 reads CASSLAGWELKTDTQYF. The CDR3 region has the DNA TGTGCCAGCAGCTTAGCCGGTTGGGAGCTCAAAACAGATACGCAGTATTTT.